These 21 T cell receptor beta chains were sequenced from one sample in a study of CD8 T cells in ankylosing spondylitis. From the 5' RACE reads, TCRdb called clonotypes with MiXCR, one entry per CDR3 protein. The table lists some 300,000 distinct CDR3 sequences, less than 25% of them singletons. The sequenced sample consisted of blood, either unsorted or a sorted T cell fraction (not recorded which). These receptors were collected from a female donor with ankylosing spondylitis or in good health (not recorded which).

This clonotype appeared a few times. J is TRBJ2-3 and V is TRBV20-1, with 8 bases fitting TRBD2. Germline CDR1 is DFQATT and CDR2 is SNEGSKA (reference sequence). V trimming: 7 bases; J trimming: 6 bases; junction bases outside the gene matches: 9. This CDR3 has 13 amino acids. Here the CDR3 reads CSVTSGNSDTQYF. CDR3 nucleotides: TGCAGTGTTACTAGCGGCAACTCGGATACGCAGTATTTT.

This clonotype was detected only a few times. The V and J genes are TRBV25-1 and TRBJ2-7, with D perhaps matching TRBD2 (6 bases). The germline V gene has CDR1 MGHDK and CDR2 SYGVNS. The CDR3 has 12 residues. The V end lost 6 bases, the J end lost 2 bases, and 8 bases lay between the germline ends. CDR3 sequence: CASRRGAYEQYF. DNA of the CDR3: TGTGCCAGCAGGCGGGGCGCCTACGAGCAGTACTTC.

The V and J genes are TRBV28 and TRBJ2-1; TRBD1 or TRBD2 may be the D gene (7 bases each). The CDR3 consists of 15 residues. The V gene's germline CDR1 is MDHEN and CDR2 SYDVKM. Trimming took off 9 bases at V and 0 bases at J, with 15 bases between the two ends. The CDR3: CASFGGDSSYNEQFF. In nucleotides, the CDR3 is TGTGCCAGTTTTGGGGGGGACAGCTCCTACAATGAGCAGTTCTTC.

This chain uses TRBV10-3 with TRBJ2-3; possible D gene TRBD1, 5 bases. V shed 6 bases and J shed 3 bases, with 16 bases lying between them. The CDR3 is made up of 15 amino acids. Germline CDR1 is ENHRY and CDR2 is SYGVKD. CDR3 residues: CAIRDTRHTTDTQYF. In DNA, the CDR3 is TGTGCCATCAGGGACACCCGACATACAACAGATACGCAGTATTTT.

This sequence joins TRBV30 and TRBJ2-2; 8 bases line up with TRBD1. Germline CDR1 is GTSNPN and CDR2 is SVGIG (reference sequence). The CDR3 extends over 16 amino acids. J gave up 3 bases and V 0 bases, and 6 bases lay outside the gene matches. CDR3 nucleotides: TGTGCCTGGAGTGTACAGGGACAGGCTGACACCGGGGAGCTGTTTTTT. As protein: CAWSVQGQADTGELFF.

In its sample, this clonotype was seen a few times. The gene calls are TRBV11-1 and TRBJ1-2, with 7 positions matching TRBD1. V was clipped by 4 bases and J by 8 bases; unmatched bases: 4. The CDR3 totals 12 residues. The V gene's germline CDR1 is SGHAT and CDR2 FQDESV (reference sequence). DNA of the CDR3: TGTGCCAGCAGCTCCCGACAGGGCGGCTACACCTTC. It yields the protein CASSSRQGGYTF. The variable domain in full, completed from reference TRBV11-1 and TRBJ1-2, reads EAEVAQSPRYKITEKSQAVAFWCDPISGHATLYWYRQILGQGPELLVQFQDESVVDDSQLPKDRFSAERLKGVDSTLKIQPAELGDSAMYLCASSSRQGGYTFGSGTRLTVV.

The chain recombines TRBV6-2 or TRBV6-3 with TRBJ2-2; D call uncertain. Trimming shortened V by 6 bases and J by 1 base, and 9 bases separated the two germline ends. In germline, CDR1 is MNHEY, CDR2 SVGEGT. This CDR3 region has 14 residues. CDR3 coding DNA: TGTGCCAGCAGACGGGTATTGAACACCGGGGAGCTGTTTTTT. This codes for CASRRVLNTGELFF.

V is TRBV29-1 and J is TRBJ2-5; D is undetermined. CDR1 SQVTM and CDR2 ANQGSEA come from the germline V gene. The CDR3 loop spans 14 amino acids. V lost 4 bases, J lost 0 bases, and 12 bases lay in between. The CDR3 reads CSVVGAIDQETQYF. The CDR3 DNA reads as TGCAGCGTTGTAGGCGCCATCGACCAAGAGACCCAGTACTTC.

A few counts support this clonotype. The rearrangement links TRBV7-6 to TRBJ2-7; 14 bases align to TRBD2. Trimming took 4 bases from V and 5 from J; bases not matched to a gene: 7. The CDR3 is 16 amino acids. Germline V gene sequence: CDR1 SGHVS, CDR2 FNYEAQ. CDR3 residues: CASSSGLAGDLDEQYF. The CDR3 coding sequence is TGTGCCAGCAGCTCGGGACTAGCGGGAGATTTAGACGAGCAGTACTTC.

This chain uses TRBV7-2 with TRBJ2-7, with D perhaps matching TRBD2 (5 bases). The germline CDR1 and CDR2 sequences are SGHTA and FQGNSA. This CDR3 spans 15 amino acids. V lost 2 bases to trimming and J lost 6 bases, with 17 bases between them. This chain's CDR3 is CASSLSLASLGEQYF. Written as DNA, the CDR3 is TGTGCCAGCAGCTTAAGTCTAGCCTCCCTCGGCGAGCAGTACTTC.

The V and J genes are TRBV12-5 and TRBJ2-7, with no clear D. The V and J ends lost 3 bases and 2 bases respectively, with 5 bases between them. Germline-derived CDR1 and CDR2 are LGHNT and FRNRAP. CDR3 length: 12 residues. The chain's CDR3 is CASGFGPYEQYF. The DNA for the CDR3 is TGTGCTAGTGGTTTTGGCCCCTACGAGCAGTACTTC.

CDR3 coding DNA: TGTGCCAGCAGTCCACGAGCGGGAGGGCCCTACAATGAGCAGTTCTTC. It specifies CASSPRAGGPYNEQFF. The J gene is TRBJ2-1, the V gene TRBV6-1, with 10 bases aligning to TRBD2. Germline-derived CDR1 and CDR2 are MNHNS and SASEGT. The J segment lost 2 bases and the V segment lost 5 bases, leaving 6 bases of the junction unmatched. The CDR3 totals 16 residues.

The chain links TRBV11-2 to TRBJ2-3; D may be TRBD2 (5 bases). Trimming took off 5 bases at V and 6 bases at J, with 9 bases between the two ends. Germline CDR1 is SGHAT and CDR2 is FQNNGV. The CDR3 contains 12 residues. The CDR3 nucleotides are TGTGCCAGCAGCCACTCGGGGGATACGCAGTATTTT. It yields the protein CASSHSGDTQYF.

This clonotype has just a few counts. The rearrangement uses TRBV7-2 and TRBJ1-6, with D unclear. The CDR3 spans 12 residues. The V and J ends lost 8 bases and 2 bases respectively, with 4 bases between them. Germline assignment: CDR1 SGHTA and CDR2 FQGNSA. Written as DNA, the CDR3 is TGTGCCAGCTCGGCCTATAATTCACCCCTCCACTTT. It encodes CASSAYNSPLHF.

The chain couples TRBV6-6 to TRBJ1-1; D is perhaps TRBD1 (6 bases). Trimming stripped 6 bases from V and 4 bases from J, with 15 bases between. CDR1 MNHNY and CDR2 SVGAGI come from the germline V gene (reference sequence). The CDR3 loop spans 14 amino acids. CDR3 in amino acids: CASRDNRDGTEAFF. The CDR3 bases are TGTGCCAGCAGGGATAACAGGGACGGCACTGAAGCTTTCTTT.

The CDR3 spells CATSRDWGSEQYF. In nucleotides, the CDR3 is TGTGCCACCAGCAGAGATTGGGGGTCCGAGCAGTACTTC. This chain links TRBV15 with TRBJ2-7; D is tentatively TRBD1 or TRBD2 (5 bases each). The CDR3 is 13 amino acids. The V end was cut by 0 bases, the J end by 6 bases, with 9 bases between. Germline CDR1 reads LNHNV; CDR2 reads YYDKDF (reference sequence).

The V call is TRBV28, the J call TRBJ2-7; D remains unclear. The germline gives CDR1 MDHEN, CDR2 SYDVKM. The CDR3 spans 13 residues. V shed 10 bases and J shed 2 bases, with 15 bases lying between them. CDR3 region: CAISRSAPYEQYF. Here the CDR3 DNA reads TGTGCCATTTCCCGGAGTGCCCCCTACGAGCAGTACTTC.

The rearrangement links TRBV10-3 to TRBJ2-7; a possible D gene is TRBD1 (6 bases). V was shortened by 5 bases and J by 5 bases, with 13 bases between the two germline ends. There are 13 residues in the CDR3. CDR1 is ENHRY and CDR2 is SYGVKD in the germline V gene. CDR3 in DNA: TGTGCCATCAGTCTGAACAGGGACCACGAGCAGTACTTC. Translating it yields CAISLNRDHEQYF.

This CDR3 reads CSASRQRTEAFF. The CDR3, as DNA: TGCAGTGCTAGTAGGCAGCGCACTGAAGCTTTCTTT. The chain links TRBV20-1 to TRBJ1-1; D uncertain. This CDR3 region has 12 residues. Germline CDR1 reads DFQATT; CDR2 reads SNEGSKA (reference sequence). V lost 3 bases, J lost 4 bases, and 9 bases lay in between.

J is TRBJ2-1 and V is TRBV4-3; 7 bases match TRBD2. This CDR3 has 16 residues. The germline V gene encodes CDR1 LGHNA and CDR2 YSLEER. V lost 1 base, J lost 7 bases, and 10 bases stayed unmatched. The CDR3 protein is CASSQVENSGLNEQFF. The DNA of the CDR3 is TGCGCCAGCAGCCAAGTGGAAAATAGCGGGCTTAATGAGCAGTTCTTC.

In this sample, this clonotype turned up a few times. This chain uses TRBV7-9 with TRBJ2-7; the D call may be TRBD1 or TRBD2 (5 bases each). The CDR3 contains 14 residues. The germline CDR1 and CDR2 sequences are SEHNR and FQNEAQ (reference sequence). Between the trimmed V and J ends, which lost 2 bases and 5 bases, there was a span of 13 bases. The CDR3 sequence: CASSLMAQGDEQYF. In DNA, the CDR3 is TGTGCCAGCAGCTTAATGGCTCAGGGAGACGAGCAGTACTTC.